This is a list of T cell receptor beta chains from one sample in a study of cytomegalovirus exposure and HLA in healthy donors. Profiled with immunoSEQ multiplex PCR; TCRdb holds only in-frame clones, not every one. The table has fewer than 150,000 clones, 82% seen once. What was sequenced was PBMCs. The receptors shown here come from a woman in her late teens or twenties in good health and CMV-seronegative. Each CDR3 is given with its conserved first and last residue. Each record gives: V gene, J gene, D gene, clone size, CDR3 protein, CDR3 DNA. A D gene is named only where the DNA matches it firmly. Clone size is shown for a subset of rows, as once, few, many or a class of expanded clone.

V: TRBV6-5; J: TRBJ1-1; D: .; size: once; CDR3: CASSRGAQAFF; DNA: TGTGCCAGCAGCCGCGGGGCCCAAGCTTTCTTT
V: TRBV18; J: TRBJ2-5; D: .; size: .; CDR3: CASSPRTQETQYF; DNA: TGTGCCAGCTCACCACGGACACAAGAGACCCAGTACTTC
V: TRBV11-2; J: TRBJ2-2; D: TRBD2; size: .; CDR3: CASSRGLAGGGAGELFF; DNA: TGTGCCAGCAGCCGGGGACTAGCGGGAGGCGGGGCCGGGGAGCTGTTTTTT
V: TRBV29-1; J: TRBJ1-1; D: .; size: .; CDR3: CSVETGWLEAFF; DNA: TGCAGCGTTGAAACGGGGTGGCTGGAGGCTTTCTTT
V: TRBV5-1; J: TRBJ2-3; D: .; size: .; CDR3: CASSLTRPGDTQYF; DNA: TGCGCCAGCAGCTTAACAAGGCCAGGGGATACGCAGTATTTT
V: TRBV5-5; J: TRBJ1-5; D: TRBD1; size: .; CDR3: CASSFETGNQPQHF; DNA: TGTGCCAGCAGCTTCGAGACAGGGAATCAGCCCCAGCATTTT
V: TRBV19; J: TRBJ2-3; D: .; size: .; CDR3: CASSIGSRRLVDTQYF; DNA: TGTGCCAGTAGTATTGGTTCCCGCCGATTAGTAGATACGCAGTATTTT
V: TRBV6-1; J: TRBJ1-2; D: TRBD1; size: .; CDR3: CASSNLRTGGGYTF; DNA: TGTGCCAGCAGTAACCTCAGGACAGGGGGTGGCTACACCTTC
V: TRBV6-6; J: TRBJ2-3; D: TRBD2; size: .; CDR3: CASTTSGGTDTQYF; DNA: TGTGCCAGCACCACATCGGGGGGTACAGATACGCAGTATTTT
V: TRBV6-6; J: TRBJ1-6; D: .; size: few; CDR3: CASSPPIGEGSPLHF; DNA: TGTGCCAGCAGCCCCCCGATAGGGGAAGGGTCACCCCTCCACTTT
V: TRBV6-6; J: TRBJ2-7; D: TRBD1; size: many; CDR3: CASSDTDRGQNEQYF; DNA: TGTGCCAGCAGTGACACGGACAGGGGGCAGAACGAGCAGTACTTC
V: TRBV4-2; J: TRBJ1-5; D: .; size: .; CDR3: CASSLNPTTQGQPQHF; DNA: TGTGCCAGCAGCCTTAACCCGACAACTCAGGGTCAGCCCCAGCATTTT
V: TRBV5-4; J: TRBJ2-2; D: .; size: .; CDR3: CASSLGTFNTGELFF; DNA: TGTGCCAGCAGCTTGGGGACTTTTAACACCGGGGAGCTGTTTTTT
V: TRBV5-1; J: TRBJ2-7; D: TRBD1; size: .; CDR3: CASSRTGYYEQYF; DNA: TGCGCCAGCTCGCGGACAGGATACTACGAGCAGTACTTC
V: TRBV28; J: TRBJ1-1; D: .; size: .; CDR3: CASSLIRGNTEAFF; DNA: TGTGCCAGCAGTTTAATCCGGGGGAACACTGAAGCTTTCTTT
V: TRBV13; J: TRBJ2-3; D: .; size: .; CDR3: CASSRKGLSVTDTQYF; DNA: TGTGCCAGCAGCCGAAAGGGACTGTCTGTGACAGATACGCAGTATTTT
V: TRBV30; J: TRBJ2-1; D: TRBD2; size: .; CDR3: CAWDLAAGEQFF; DNA: TGTGCCTGGGACCTAGCGGCAGGTGAGCAGTTCTTC
V: TRBV18; J: TRBJ2-5; D: .; size: .; CDR3: CASSPAQGRETQYF; DNA: TGTGCCAGCTCACCAGCGCAGGGCAGAGAGACCCAGTACTTC
V: TRBV2; J: TRBJ2-7; D: .; size: .; CDR3: CASSEGGGYILSYEQYF; DNA: TGTGCCAGCAGTGAAGGTGGGGGGTATATCCTCTCCTACGAGCAGTACTTC
V: TRBV5-4; J: TRBJ1-3; D: TRBD1; size: .; CDR3: CASSGDRGGNTIYF; DNA: TGTGCCAGCAGCGGGGACAGGGGAGGAAACACCATATATTTT
V: TRBV7-9; J: TRBJ1-2; D: TRBD1; size: .; CDR3: CASSSITGGGGYTF; DNA: TGTGCCAGCAGCTCAATTACAGGGGGTGGTGGCTACACCTTC
V: TRBV9; J: TRBJ2-3; D: TRBD2; size: once; CDR3: CASSVGRGGITDTQYF; DNA: TGTGCCAGCAGCGTAGGTCGGGGGGGCATCACAGATACGCAGTATTTT
V: TRBV28; J: TRBJ2-3; D: TRBD1; size: .; CDR3: CASSFRSIAAGQGATDTQYF; DNA: TGTGCCAGCAGTTTCCGTTCAATCGCGGCGGGACAGGGGGCGACAGATACGCAGTATTTT
V: TRBV6-5; J: TRBJ2-2; D: TRBD2; size: .; CDR3: CASIRLAGAGELFF; DNA: TGTGCCAGCATTCGACTAGCGGGAGCCGGGGAGCTGTTTTTT
V: TRBV7-2; J: TRBJ2-2; D: TRBD2; size: once; CDR3: CASSSLAGTRRAGELFF; DNA: TGTGCCAGCAGCTCGCTAGCCGGGACTAGGCGCGCCGGGGAGCTGTTTTTT
V: TRBV11-2; J: TRBJ1-2; D: .; size: .; CDR3: CASSPTVSGGYTF; DNA: TGTGCCAGCAGCCCGACGGTTTCAGGTGGCTACACCTTC
V: TRBV9; J: TRBJ2-5; D: .; size: .; CDR3: CASSVGGFTETQYF; DNA: TGTGCCAGCAGCGTAGGAGGGTTTACGGAGACCCAGTACTTC
V: TRBV7-9; J: TRBJ2-3; D: TRBD1; size: once; CDR3: CASSLTGVDTQYF; DNA: TGTGCCAGCAGCTTGACAGGGGTAGATACGCAGTATTTT
V: TRBV4-2; J: TRBJ2-1; D: TRBD2; size: .; CDR3: CASSQEQTGGYNEQFF; DNA: TGTGCCAGCAGCCAAGAACAAACGGGGGGGTACAATGAGCAGTTCTTC
V: TRBV5-1; J: TRBJ1-4; D: .; size: few; CDR3: CASSLAGNEKLFF; DNA: TGCGCCAGCAGCTTGGCGGGGAATGAAAAACTGTTTTTT
V: TRBV18; J: TRBJ2-6; D: .; size: .; CDR3: CASSGRRSQLDGANVLTF; DNA: TGTGCCAGCTCGGGCCGGAGGAGTCAGCTGGATGGGGCCAACGTCCTGACTTTC
V: TRBV6-5; J: TRBJ1-6; D: .; size: .; CDR3: CASTPDRRIASPLHF; DNA: TGTGCCAGCACACCTGACAGGAGAATAGCCTCACCCCTCCACTTT
V: TRBV5-4; J: TRBJ1-6; D: .; size: .; CDR3: CASSFQGYGSPLHF; DNA: TGTGCCAGCAGCTTTCAGGGGTACGGTTCACCCCTCCACTTT
V: TRBV4-2; J: TRBJ2-3; D: TRBD1; size: few; CDR3: CASSQEQGNTDTQYF; DNA: TGTGCCAGCAGCCAAGAACAGGGGAACACAGATACGCAGTATTTT
V: TRBV13; J: TRBJ1-3; D: .; size: .; CDR3: CASSHLAGNTIYF; DNA: TGTGCCAGCAGCCACCTTGCGGGAAACACCATATATTTT
V: TRBV2; J: TRBJ1-1; D: .; size: .; CDR3: CASSWLFPGMNTEAFF; DNA: TGTGCCAGCAGTTGGCTTTTCCCGGGTATGAACACTGAAGCTTTCTTT
V: TRBV5-1; J: TRBJ1-1; D: TRBD1; size: .; CDR3: CASSFTGTAFEAFF; DNA: TGCGCCAGCAGCTTCACCGGGACAGCTTTTGAAGCTTTCTTT
V: TRBV4-1; J: TRBJ1-6; D: .; size: .; CDR3: CASSQDRGRRVGNSPLHF; DNA: TGCGCCAGCAGCCAAGATAGGGGTCGGCGAGTAGGCAATTCACCCCTCCACTTT
V: TRBV2; J: TRBJ1-1; D: TRBD1; size: .; CDR3: CASTWTGDYTEAFF; DNA: TGTGCCAGCACGTGGACAGGAGATTACACTGAAGCTTTCTTT
V: TRBV6-5; J: TRBJ1-2; D: TRBD1; size: .; CDR3: CASSTTGDYGYTF; DNA: TGTGCCAGCAGTACGACAGGGGACTATGGCTACACCTTC
V: TRBV6-6; J: TRBJ2-5; D: .; size: few; CDR3: CASSNTNTGVQETQYF; DNA: TGTGCCAGCAGTAACACAAATACGGGAGTCCAAGAGACCCAGTACTTC
V: TRBV28; J: TRBJ1-2; D: .; size: .; CDR3: CATTGSYGYTF; DNA: TGTGCCACTACAGGGTCCTATGGCTACACCTTC
V: TRBV7-8; J: TRBJ2-4; D: .; size: .; CDR3: CASSLARNFLAKNIQYF; DNA: TGTGCCAGCAGCTTAGCGAGGAATTTTCTAGCCAAAAACATTCAGTACTTC
V: TRBV10-3; J: TRBJ2-5; D: TRBD1; size: .; CDR3: CAISDRQGAKETQYF; DNA: TGTGCCATCAGTGACCGACAGGGGGCAAAAGAGACCCAGTACTTC
V: TRBV5-6; J: TRBJ1-5; D: TRBD1; size: .; CDR3: CASSWGTGAYSNQPQHF; DNA: TGTGCCAGCAGCTGGGGGACAGGCGCTTATAGCAATCAGCCCCAGCATTTT
V: TRBV19; J: TRBJ1-2; D: TRBD1; size: .; CDR3: CATWDRETGGYTF; DNA: TGTGCCACCTGGGACAGAGAAACTGGGGGCTACACCTTC
V: TRBV2; J: TRBJ1-1; D: TRBD1; size: few; CDR3: CASTVNRDRVRSTEAFF; DNA: TGTGCCAGCACCGTTAACCGGGACAGGGTAAGATCCACTGAAGCTTTCTTT
V: TRBV5-1; J: TRBJ1-4; D: TRBD1; size: .; CDR3: CASSSGTGGEKLFF; DNA: TGCGCCAGCAGCTCCGGGACAGGGGGCGAAAAACTGTTTTTT
V: TRBV7-2; J: TRBJ1-3; D: .; size: .; CDR3: CASSSYLSSGNTIYF; DNA: TGTGCCAGCAGCTCGTATTTATCCTCTGGAAACACCATATATTTT
V: TRBV7-9; J: TRBJ2-1; D: .; size: few; CDR3: CARAGSNNEQFF; DNA: TGTGCCCGCGCGGGATCTAACAATGAGCAGTTCTTC